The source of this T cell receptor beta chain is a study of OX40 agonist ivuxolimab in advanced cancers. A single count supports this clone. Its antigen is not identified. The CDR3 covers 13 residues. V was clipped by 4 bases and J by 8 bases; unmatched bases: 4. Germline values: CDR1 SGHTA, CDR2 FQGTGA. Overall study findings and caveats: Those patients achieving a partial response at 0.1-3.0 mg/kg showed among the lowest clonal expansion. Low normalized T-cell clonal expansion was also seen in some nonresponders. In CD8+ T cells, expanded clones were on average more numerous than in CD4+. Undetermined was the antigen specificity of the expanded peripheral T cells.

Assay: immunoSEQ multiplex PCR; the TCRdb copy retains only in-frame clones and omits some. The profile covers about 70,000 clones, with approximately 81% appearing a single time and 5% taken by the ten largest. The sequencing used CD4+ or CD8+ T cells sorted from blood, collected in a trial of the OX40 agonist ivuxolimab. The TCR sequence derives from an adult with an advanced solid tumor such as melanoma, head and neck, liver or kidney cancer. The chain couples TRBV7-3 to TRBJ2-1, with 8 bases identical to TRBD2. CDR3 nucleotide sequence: TGTGCCAGCAGCTGGGGACTAGGCTATGAGCAGTTCTTC. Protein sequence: CASSWGLGYEQFF.